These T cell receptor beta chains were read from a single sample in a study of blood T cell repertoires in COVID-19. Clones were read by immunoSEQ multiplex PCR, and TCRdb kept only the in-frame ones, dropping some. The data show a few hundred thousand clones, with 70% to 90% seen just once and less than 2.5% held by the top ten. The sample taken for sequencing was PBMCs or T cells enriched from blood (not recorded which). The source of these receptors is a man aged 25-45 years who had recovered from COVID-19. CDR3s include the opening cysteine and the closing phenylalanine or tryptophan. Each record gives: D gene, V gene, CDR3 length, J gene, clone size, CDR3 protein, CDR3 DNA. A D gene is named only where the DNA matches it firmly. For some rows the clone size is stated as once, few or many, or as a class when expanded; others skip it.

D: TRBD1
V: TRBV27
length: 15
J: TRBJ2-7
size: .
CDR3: CASSPGTGGSYEQYF
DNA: TGTGCCAGCAGTCCCGGGACAGGGGGCTCCTACGAGCAGTACTTC

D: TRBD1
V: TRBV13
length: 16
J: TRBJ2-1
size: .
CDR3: CASSSWDRERRNEQFF
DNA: TGTGCCAGCAGCTCATGGGACAGGGAGCGTAGGAATGAGCAGTTCTTC

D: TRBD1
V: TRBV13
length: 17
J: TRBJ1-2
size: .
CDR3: CASSPITRTGYDYGYTF
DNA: TGTGCCAGCAGCCCGATCACACGGACAGGATATGACTATGGCTACACCTTC

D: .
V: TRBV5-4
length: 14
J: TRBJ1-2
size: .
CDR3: CASSLAREIYGYTF
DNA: TGTGCCAGCAGCTTGGCCAGGGAAATCTATGGCTACACCTTC

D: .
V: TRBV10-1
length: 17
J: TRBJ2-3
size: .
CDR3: CASSGPDRDLAQDTQYF
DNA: TGCGCCAGCAGTGGGCCCGACAGGGACTTAGCACAAGATACGCAGTATTTT

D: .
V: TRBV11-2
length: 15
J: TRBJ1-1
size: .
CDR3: CASRPVRGFFTEAFF
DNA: TGTGCCAGCAGACCCGTTAGGGGATTCTTCACTGAAGCTTTCTTT

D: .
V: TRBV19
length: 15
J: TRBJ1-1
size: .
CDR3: CASSSPREINTEAFF
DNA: TGTGCCAGTAGTTCGCCCCGGGAGATAAACACTGAAGCTTTCTTT

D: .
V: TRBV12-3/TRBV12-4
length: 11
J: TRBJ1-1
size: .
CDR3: CASSLSAEAFF
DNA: TGTGCCAGCAGCCTATCCGCTGAAGCTTTCTTT

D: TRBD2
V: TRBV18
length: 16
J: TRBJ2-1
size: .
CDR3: CASSPPTAGGGNEQFF
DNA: TGTGCCAGCTCACCACCAACGGCGGGGGGGGGTAATGAGCAGTTCTTC

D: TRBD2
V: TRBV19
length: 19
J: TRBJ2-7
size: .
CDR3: CASSIDRSLLAGETYEQYF
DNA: TGTGCCAGTAGTATAGATCGCAGCCTACTAGCGGGGGAAACCTACGAGCAGTACTTC

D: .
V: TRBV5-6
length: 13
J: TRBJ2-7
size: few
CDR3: CASSYYGSYEQYF
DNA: TGTGCCAGCAGCTACTATGGGTCCTACGAGCAGTACTTC

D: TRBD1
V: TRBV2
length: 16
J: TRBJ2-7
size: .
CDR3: CASSGWTGPSPYEQYF
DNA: TGTGCCAGCAGTGGTTGGACAGGTCCTAGTCCCTACGAGCAGTACTTC

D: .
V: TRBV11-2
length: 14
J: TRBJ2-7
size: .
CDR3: CASSLGDSGYEQYF
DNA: TGTGCCAGCAGCTTAGGGGATAGCGGCTACGAGCAGTACTTC

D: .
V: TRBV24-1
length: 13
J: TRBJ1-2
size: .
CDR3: CATSEAGDRRYTF
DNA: TGTGCCACCAGTGAGGCGGGGGACCGCCGCTACACCTTC

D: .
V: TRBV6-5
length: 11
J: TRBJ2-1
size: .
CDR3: CASSFNNEQFF
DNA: TGTGCCAGCAGTTTCAACAATGAGCAGTTCTTC

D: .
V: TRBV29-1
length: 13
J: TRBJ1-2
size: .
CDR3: CSARDDRTYGYTF
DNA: TGCAGCGCTAGAGACGACAGAACCTATGGCTACACCTTC

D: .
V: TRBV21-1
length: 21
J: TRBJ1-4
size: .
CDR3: CASSTPKGQTSSPATNEKLFF
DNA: TGTGCCAGCAGCACACCGAAAGGACAGACATCTAGTCCTGCAACTAATGAAAAACTGTTTTTT

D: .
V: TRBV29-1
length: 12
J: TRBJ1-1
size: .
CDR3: CSVVAGNTEAFF
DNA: TGCAGCGTTGTTGCGGGGAACACTGAAGCTTTCTTT

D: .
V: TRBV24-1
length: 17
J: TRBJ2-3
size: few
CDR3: CATSDPSRGGEAATQYF
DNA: TGTGCCACCAGTGATCCATCCCGCGGCGGGGAGGCCGCGACGCAGTATTTT

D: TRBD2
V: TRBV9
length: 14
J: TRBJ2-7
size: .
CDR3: CASSSTTSPLEQYF
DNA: TGTGCCAGCAGCTCAACGACTAGCCCCTTGGAGCAGTACTTC

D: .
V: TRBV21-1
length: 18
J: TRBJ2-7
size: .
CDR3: CASSKAIGTGNDEYEQYF
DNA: TGTGCCAGCAGCAAAGCAATAGGGACAGGGAATGACGAGTACGAGCAGTACTTC

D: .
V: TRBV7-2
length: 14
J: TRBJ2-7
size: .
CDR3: CASSFRQVSYEQYF
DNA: TGTGCCAGCAGCTTTAGACAGGTCTCCTACGAGCAGTACTTC

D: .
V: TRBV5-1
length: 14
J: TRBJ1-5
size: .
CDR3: CASSPGLENQPQHF
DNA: TGCGCCAGCAGCCCAGGACTGGAAAATCAGCCCCAGCATTTT

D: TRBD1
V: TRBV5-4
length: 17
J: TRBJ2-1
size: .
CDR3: CASSPNTGTADVNEQFF
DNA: TGTGCCAGCAGCCCTAATACCGGGACAGCCGACGTTAATGAGCAGTTCTTC

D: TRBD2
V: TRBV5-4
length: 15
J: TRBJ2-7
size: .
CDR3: CASSPGRGGTYEQYF
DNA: TGTGCCAGCAGCCCTGGGCGGGGGGGGACCTACGAGCAGTACTTC

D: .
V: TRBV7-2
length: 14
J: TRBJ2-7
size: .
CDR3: CASSLAVSLYEQYF
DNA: TGTGCCAGCAGCTTAGCGGTAAGCCTCTACGAGCAGTACTTC

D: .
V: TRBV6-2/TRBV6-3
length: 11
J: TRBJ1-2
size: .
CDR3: CASSTTYGYTF
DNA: TGTGCCAGCAGTACAACCTATGGCTACACCTTC

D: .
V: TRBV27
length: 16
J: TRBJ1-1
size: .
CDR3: CASSLSIWATNTEAFF
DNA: TGTGCCAGCAGTTTATCAATTTGGGCGACGAACACTGAAGCTTTCTTT

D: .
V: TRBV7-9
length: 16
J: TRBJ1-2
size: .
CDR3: CASSLVGREANYGYTF
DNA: TGTGCCAGCAGCTTAGTCGGCCGGGAAGCTAACTATGGCTACACCTTC

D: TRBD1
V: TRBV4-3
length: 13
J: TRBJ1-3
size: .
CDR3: CASSQYRGDTIYF
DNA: TGCGCCAGCAGCCAGTACAGGGGTGACACCATATATTTT

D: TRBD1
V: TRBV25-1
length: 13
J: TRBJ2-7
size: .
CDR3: CASSESDRGEQYF
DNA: TGTGCCAGCAGTGAATCCGACAGGGGGGAGCAGTACTTC

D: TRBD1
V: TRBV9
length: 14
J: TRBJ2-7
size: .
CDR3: CASSVGTASREQYF
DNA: TGTGCCAGCAGCGTTGGGACAGCGTCACGCGAGCAGTACTTC

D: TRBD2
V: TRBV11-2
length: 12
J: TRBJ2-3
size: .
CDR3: CASVGGSDTQYF
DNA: TGTGCCAGCGTGGGGGGGTCAGATACGCAGTATTTT

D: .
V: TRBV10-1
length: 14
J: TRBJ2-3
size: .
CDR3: CASGRGQGTDTQYF
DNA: TGCGCCAGCGGCCGGGGACAAGGCACAGATACGCAGTATTTT

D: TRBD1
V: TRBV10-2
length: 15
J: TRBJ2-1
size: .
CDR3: CASYSGTGDYNEQFF
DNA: TGCGCCAGCTATTCCGGGACAGGGGACTACAATGAGCAGTTCTTC

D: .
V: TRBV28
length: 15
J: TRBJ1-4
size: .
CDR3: CASSSYRATNEKLFF
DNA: TGTGCCAGCAGTTCCTACAGGGCAACTAATGAAAAACTGTTTTTT